These 10 T cell receptor beta chains were sequenced from one sample in a study of siplizumab effects on memory and regulatory T cells. Clones were read by immunoSEQ multiplex PCR, and TCRdb kept only the in-frame ones, dropping some. This table holds approximately 98,000 clones, just under 95% found once. Material: non-Treg CD4+ T cells sorted from blood. These receptors were taken from a human donor in good health.

The chain carries TRBV5-4 and TRBJ2-1, with 12 bases aligning to TRBD2. CDR3 length: 15 amino acids. Germline CDR1 is SGHNT and CDR2 is YYREEE (reference sequence). The V and J ends lost 4 bases and 10 bases, in that order; junction bases with no gene match: 9. The CDR3 region has the DNA TGTGCCAGCAGCCCCCAACTAGCGGGAGGACCCGAGCAGTTCTTC. Translation: CASSPQLAGGPEQFF.

The J gene is TRBJ2-2, the V gene TRBV18, with unresolved D. The germline CDR1 and CDR2 sequences are KGHSH and LQKENI. The V gene lost 4 bases and the J gene lost 5 bases, with 8 bases spanning the gap. The CDR3 totals 13 residues. The CDR3 coding sequence is TGTGCCAGCTCACTAACGGAAACCGGGGAGCTGTTTTTT. It encodes CASSLTETGELFF.

Only one count was recorded for this clone. V is TRBV5-1 and J is TRBJ2-1; 7 nucleotides agree with TRBD2. Germline CDR1 and CDR2: SGHRS and YFSETQ. The V segment lost 1 base and the J segment 1 base; nucleotides outside the gene matches: 2. The CDR3 sequence is 15 residues long. This chain's CDR3 is CASSLPSGSYNEQFF. The CDR3 bases are TGCGCCAGCAGCTTGCCTAGCGGATCCTACAATGAGCAGTTCTTC.

The chain couples TRBV2 to TRBJ2-5; 8 bases fit TRBD2. From germline, CDR1 is SNHLY and CDR2 FYNNEI. This CDR3 spans 16 amino acids. V was clipped by 1 base and J by 2 bases; unmatched bases: 6. CDR3 protein: CASSEEGLGPQETQYF. Written as DNA, the CDR3 is TGTGCCAGCAGTGAAGAGGGACTAGGCCCACAAGAGACCCAGTACTTC.

The chain uses TRBV27 and TRBJ2-5; possibly TRBD1 or TRBD2 for D (7 bases each). CDR3 length: 16 residues. The V gene lost 6 bases and the J gene lost 5 bases, with 22 bases spanning the gap. Germline-derived CDR1 and CDR2 are MNHEY and SMNVEV (reference sequence). CDR3 sequence: CASRGGGAGRRETQYF. In nucleotides, the CDR3 is TGTGCCAGCAGGGGAGGGGGCGCCGGCAGAAGGGAGACCCAGTACTTC.

The chain joins TRBV6-1 to TRBJ2-3; D not certain. CDR3 size: 11 residues. Germline V gene data show CDR1 as MNHNS and CDR2 as SASEGT. V was cut by 6 bases and J by 4 bases, with 5 bases left in between. The CDR3 nucleotides read TGTGCCAGCAGGCACTCAGATACGCAGTATTTT. Translation gives CASRHSDTQYF.

The rearrangement uses TRBV5-1 and TRBJ2-3; TRBD2 agrees at 11 bases. CDR3 length equals 14 residues. Germline trimming cut 6 bases from V and 2 bases from J; bases unmatched to any gene: 2. CDR1 is SGHRS, CDR2 YFSETQ, per germline. CDR3 in DNA: TGCGCCAGCATGGGACTAGCGGCCACAGATACGCAGTATTTT. It specifies CASMGLAATDTQYF.

The chain employs TRBV4-2 and TRBJ2-5; TRBD1 matches at 7 bases. Germline CDR1 and CDR2: LGHNA and YNFKEQ. This CDR3 is 16 amino acids long. V lost 5 bases and J lost 3; bases outside the gene matches: 12. The CDR3 loop is CASSKATGQTKETQYF. CDR3 DNA sequence: TGTGCCAGCAGCAAAGCCACGGGACAGACCAAAGAGACCCAGTACTTC.

This chain links TRBV18 with TRBJ2-7; no reliable D call. Trimming stripped 6 bases from V and 5 bases from J, with 14 bases between. CDR3 length: 13 residues. Germline lookup yields CDR1 KGHSH and CDR2 LQKENI. In DNA form, the CDR3 reads TGTGCCAGCTCCCCGAGAGATCCGGACGAGCAGTACTTC. Translated: CASSPRDPDEQYF.

This chain links TRBV9 with TRBJ2-7; 9 nucleotides line up with TRBD2. This CDR3 is built from 15 residues. V shed 2 bases, J shed 2 bases, and the junction held 5 bases outside the gene matches. Germline assignment: CDR1 SGDLS and CDR2 YYNGEE. The DNA of the CDR3 is TGTGCCAGCAGCGTTTCTAGCGGGATTACCTACGAGCAGTACTTC. This gives the protein CASSVSSGITYEQYF.